The clone carrying this TCR beta chain was seen just once. Its antigen is still unknown. The assay was immunoSEQ multiplex PCR, and TCRdb's table has in-frame clones only and misses some. The data hold under 130,000 clones, with 91% observed a single time. This sample is drawn from a study of T cell responses to AZD1222 COVID-19 vaccine. General observations from the study: Possibly, clonal diversity was underestimated; donors were largely white British and included more females.

The sequence was obtained from an adult in good health. Material: peripheral blood, obtained on day 0 of AZD1222 vaccination.

DNA for the CDR3: TGTGCCAGCTCACCGGACAAAATCGCTGAAGCTTTCTTT. Translation: CASSPDKIAEAFF. V and J are TRBV18 and TRBJ1-1, with a weak D call TRBD1 (5 bases). Trimming removed 3 bases at V and 6 bases at J, with 11 bases between. The CDR3 extends over 13 amino acids. CDR1 is KGHSH, CDR2 LQKENI, per germline.